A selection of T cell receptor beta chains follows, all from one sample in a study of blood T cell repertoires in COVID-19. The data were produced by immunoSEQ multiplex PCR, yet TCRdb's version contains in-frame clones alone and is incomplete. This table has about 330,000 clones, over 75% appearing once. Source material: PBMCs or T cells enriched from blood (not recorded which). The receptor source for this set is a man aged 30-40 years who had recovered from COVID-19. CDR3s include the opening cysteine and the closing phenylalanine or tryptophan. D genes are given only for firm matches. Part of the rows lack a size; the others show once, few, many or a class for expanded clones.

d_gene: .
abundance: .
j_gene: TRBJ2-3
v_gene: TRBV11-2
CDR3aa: CASSLERGLRTDTQYF
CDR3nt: TGTGCCAGCAGCTTAGAGCGGGGGCTCCGCACAGATACGCAGTATTTT

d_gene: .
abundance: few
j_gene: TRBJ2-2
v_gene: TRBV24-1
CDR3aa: CATGRGAGELFF
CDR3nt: TGTGCCACAGGTCGGGGAGCCGGGGAGCTGTTTTTT

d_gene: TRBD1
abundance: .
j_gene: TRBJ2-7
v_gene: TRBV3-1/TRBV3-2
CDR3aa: CASSPGPGTGFYEQYF
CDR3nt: TGTGCCAGCAGCCCAGGGCCCGGGACAGGGTTCTACGAGCAGTACTTC

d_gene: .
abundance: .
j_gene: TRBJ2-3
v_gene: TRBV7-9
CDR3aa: CASSEGGTDTQYF
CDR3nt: TGTGCCAGCAGCGAGGGGGGCACAGATACGCAGTATTTT

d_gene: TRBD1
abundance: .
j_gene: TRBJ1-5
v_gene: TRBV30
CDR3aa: CAWSKDRGHQPQHF
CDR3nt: TGTGCCTGGAGTAAGGACAGGGGGCATCAGCCCCAGCATTTT

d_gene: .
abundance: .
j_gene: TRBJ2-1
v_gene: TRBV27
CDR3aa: CASSLGGSPRNEQFF
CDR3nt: TGTGCCAGCAGTTTAGGCGGCAGCCCGAGGAATGAGCAGTTCTTC

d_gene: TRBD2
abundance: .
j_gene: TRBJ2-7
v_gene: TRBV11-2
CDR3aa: CASSLDKVWGGSYEQYF
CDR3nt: TGTGCCAGCAGCTTGGATAAGGTTTGGGGGGGATCCTACGAGCAGTACTTC

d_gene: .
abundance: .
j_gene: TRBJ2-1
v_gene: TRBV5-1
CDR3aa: CASSLTGTYNEQFF
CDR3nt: TGCGCCAGCAGCCTAACAGGGACCTACAATGAGCAGTTCTTC

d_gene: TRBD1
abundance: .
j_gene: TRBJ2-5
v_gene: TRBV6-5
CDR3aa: CASGRTGQETQYF
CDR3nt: TGTGCCAGCGGGCGGACAGGCCAAGAGACCCAGTACTTC

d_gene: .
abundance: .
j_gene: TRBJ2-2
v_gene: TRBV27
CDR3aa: CASRGQTNTGELFF
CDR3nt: TGTGCCAGCAGAGGACAGACGAACACCGGGGAGCTGTTTTTT

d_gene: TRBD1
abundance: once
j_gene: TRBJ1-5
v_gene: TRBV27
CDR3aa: CASSRAWGQGVSEPQHF
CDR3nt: TGTGCCAGCAGTCGGGCGTGGGGACAGGGGGTTTCAGAGCCCCAGCATTTT

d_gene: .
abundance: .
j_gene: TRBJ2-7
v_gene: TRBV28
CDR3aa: CASSEHHRDYEQYF
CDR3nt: TGTGCCAGCAGTGAACACCACAGGGACTACGAGCAGTACTTC

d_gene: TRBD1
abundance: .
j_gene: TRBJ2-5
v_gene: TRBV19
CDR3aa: CASSKDRGQWETQYF
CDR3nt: TGTGCCAGTAGTAAGGACAGGGGGCAATGGGAGACCCAGTACTTC

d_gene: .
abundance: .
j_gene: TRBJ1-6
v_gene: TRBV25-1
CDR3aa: CASSETTLLPYNSPLHF
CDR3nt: TGTGCCAGCAGTGAAACTACCTTACTCCCCTATAATTCACCCCTCCACTTT

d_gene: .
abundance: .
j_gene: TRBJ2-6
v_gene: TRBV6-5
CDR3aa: CASSFGLFSGANVLTF
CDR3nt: TGTGCCAGCAGTTTTGGACTGTTCTCTGGGGCCAACGTCCTGACTTTC

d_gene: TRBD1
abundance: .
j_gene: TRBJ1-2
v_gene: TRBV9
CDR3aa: CASSTLELPGQGLGGYTF
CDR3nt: TGTGCCAGCAGCACCCTAGAGTTACCGGGACAGGGCTTGGGTGGCTACACCTTC

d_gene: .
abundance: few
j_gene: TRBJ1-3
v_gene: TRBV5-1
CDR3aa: CASSSTATLSGNTIYF
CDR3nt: TGCGCCAGCAGCTCGACAGCAACCCTCTCTGGAAACACCATATATTTT

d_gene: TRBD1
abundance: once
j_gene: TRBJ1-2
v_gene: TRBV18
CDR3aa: CASSPETGSYGYTF
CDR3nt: TGTGCCAGCTCACCAGAGACAGGGAGCTATGGCTACACCTTC

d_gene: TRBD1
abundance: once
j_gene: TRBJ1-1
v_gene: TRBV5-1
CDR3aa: CASSLQGANTEAFF
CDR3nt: TGCGCCAGCAGCTTGCAGGGGGCCAACACTGAAGCTTTCTTT